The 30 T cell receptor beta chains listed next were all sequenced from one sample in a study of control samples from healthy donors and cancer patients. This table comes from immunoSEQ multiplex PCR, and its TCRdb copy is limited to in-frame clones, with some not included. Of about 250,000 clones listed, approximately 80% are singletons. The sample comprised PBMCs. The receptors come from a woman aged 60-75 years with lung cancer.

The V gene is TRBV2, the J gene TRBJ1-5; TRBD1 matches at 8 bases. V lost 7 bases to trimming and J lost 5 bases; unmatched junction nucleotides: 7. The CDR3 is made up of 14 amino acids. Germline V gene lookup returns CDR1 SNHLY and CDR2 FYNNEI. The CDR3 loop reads CASNRQGNDQPQHF. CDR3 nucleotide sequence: TGTGCCAGCAACCGACAGGGGAACGATCAGCCCCAGCATTTT.

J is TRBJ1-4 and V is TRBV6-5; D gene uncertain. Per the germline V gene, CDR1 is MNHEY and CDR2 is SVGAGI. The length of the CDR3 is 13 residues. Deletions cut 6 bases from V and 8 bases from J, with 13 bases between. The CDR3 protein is CASRALGQEKLFF. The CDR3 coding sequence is TGTGCCAGCAGGGCCTTAGGGCAAGAAAAACTGTTTTTT.

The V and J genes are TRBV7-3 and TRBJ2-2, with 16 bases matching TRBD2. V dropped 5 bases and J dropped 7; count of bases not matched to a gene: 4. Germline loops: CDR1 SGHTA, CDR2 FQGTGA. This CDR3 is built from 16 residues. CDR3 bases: TGTGCCAGCAGCCCCGGGACTAGCGGGGGGGGCGGGGAGCTGTTTTTT. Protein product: CASSPGTSGGGGELFF.

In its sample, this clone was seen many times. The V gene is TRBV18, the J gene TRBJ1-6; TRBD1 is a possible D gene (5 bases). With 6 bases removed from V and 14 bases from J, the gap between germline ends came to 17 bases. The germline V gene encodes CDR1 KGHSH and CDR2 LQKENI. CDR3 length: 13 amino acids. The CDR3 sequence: CASSGTDNSALHF. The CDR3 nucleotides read TGTGCCAGCTCCGGGACCGACAATTCGGCCCTCCACTTT.

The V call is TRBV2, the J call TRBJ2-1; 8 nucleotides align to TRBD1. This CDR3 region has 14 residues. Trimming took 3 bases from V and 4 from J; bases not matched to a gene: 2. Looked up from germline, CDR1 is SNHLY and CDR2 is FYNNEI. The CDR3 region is CASSDRDRYNEQFF. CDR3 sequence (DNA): TGTGCCAGCAGTGACAGGGACAGGTACAATGAGCAGTTCTTC. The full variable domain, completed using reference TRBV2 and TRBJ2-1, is EPEVTQTPSHQVTQMGQEVILRCVPISNHLYFYWYRQILGQKVEFLVSFYNNEISEKSEIFDDQFSVERPDGSNFTLKIRSTKLEDSAMYFCASSDRDRYNEQFFGPGTRLTVL.

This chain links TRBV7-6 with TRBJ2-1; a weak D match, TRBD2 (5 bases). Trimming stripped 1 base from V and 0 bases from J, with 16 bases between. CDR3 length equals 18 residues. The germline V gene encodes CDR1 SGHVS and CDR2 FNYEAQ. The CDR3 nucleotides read TGTGCCAGCAGCTTAGGGAGGCAACGGGGTAGCTCCTACAATGAGCAGTTCTTC. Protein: CASSLGRQRGSSYNEQFF.

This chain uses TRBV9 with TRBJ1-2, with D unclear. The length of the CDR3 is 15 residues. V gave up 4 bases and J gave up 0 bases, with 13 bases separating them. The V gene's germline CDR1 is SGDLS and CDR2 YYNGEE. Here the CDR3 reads CASSSSTRANYGYTF. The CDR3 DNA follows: TGTGCCAGCAGCTCGTCGACTCGAGCTAACTATGGCTACACCTTC.

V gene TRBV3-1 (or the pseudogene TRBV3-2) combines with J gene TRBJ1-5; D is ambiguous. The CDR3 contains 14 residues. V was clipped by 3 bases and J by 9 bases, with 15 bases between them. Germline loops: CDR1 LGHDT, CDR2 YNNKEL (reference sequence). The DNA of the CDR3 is TGTGCCAGCAGCCAGAGGGTGGCTTCAGGGCCCCAGCATTTT. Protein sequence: CASSQRVASGPQHF.

CDR3 residues: CASSLQFQGATEAFF. CDR3 DNA: TGTGCCAGCAGCCTCCAATTCCAGGGCGCCACTGAAGCTTTCTTT. The V and J genes are TRBV7-8 and TRBJ1-1, with D perhaps matching TRBD1 (5 bases). Trimming pared 5 bases from V and 4 bases from J, leaving 17 bases between. CDR3 size: 15 residues. Per the germline V gene, CDR1 is SGHVS and CDR2 is FQNEAQ.

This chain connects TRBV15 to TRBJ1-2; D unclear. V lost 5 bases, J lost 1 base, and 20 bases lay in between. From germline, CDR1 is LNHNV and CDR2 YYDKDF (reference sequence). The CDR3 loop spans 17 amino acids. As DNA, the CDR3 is TGTGCCACCAGCCCTCGGACGGGATCGGGCCTTAACTATGGCTACACCTTC. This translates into CATSPRTGSGLNYGYTF.

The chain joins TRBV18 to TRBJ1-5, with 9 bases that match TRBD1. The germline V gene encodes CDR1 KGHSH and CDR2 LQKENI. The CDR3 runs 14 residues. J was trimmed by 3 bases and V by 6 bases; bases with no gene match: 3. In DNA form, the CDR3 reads TGTGCCAGCTCGGGGACAGGGAACAATCAGCCCCAGCATTTT. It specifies CASSGTGNNQPQHF.

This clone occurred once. For the CDR3, the DNA is TGTGCCACCAGGACAGGGGAGAACACCGGGGAGCTGTTTTTT. Translating gives CATRTGENTGELFF. The chain recombines TRBV24-1 with TRBJ2-2; the match to TRBD1 covers 8 bases. Germline CDR1 KGHDR, CDR2 SFDVKD. J gave up 1 base and V 7 bases, and 1 base lay outside the gene matches. CDR3 length equals 14 residues.

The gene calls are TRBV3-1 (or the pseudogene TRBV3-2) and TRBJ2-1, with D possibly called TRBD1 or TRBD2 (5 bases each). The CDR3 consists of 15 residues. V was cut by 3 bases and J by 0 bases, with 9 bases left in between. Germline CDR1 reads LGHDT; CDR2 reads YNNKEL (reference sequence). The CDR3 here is CASSQGEGSYNEQFF. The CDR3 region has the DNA TGTGCCAGCAGCCAGGGGGAAGGCTCCTACAATGAGCAGTTCTTC.

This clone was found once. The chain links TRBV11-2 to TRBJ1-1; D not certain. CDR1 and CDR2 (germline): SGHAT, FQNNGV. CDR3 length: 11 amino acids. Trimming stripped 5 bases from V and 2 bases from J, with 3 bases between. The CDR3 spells CASSLNTEAFF. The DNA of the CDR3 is TGTGCCAGCAGCCTTAACACTGAAGCTTTCTTT. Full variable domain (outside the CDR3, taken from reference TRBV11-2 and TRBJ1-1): EAGVAQSPRYKIIEKRQSVAFWCNPISGHATLYWYQQILGQGPKLLIQFQNNGVVDDSQLPKDRFSAERLKGVDSTLKIQPAKLEDSAVYLCASSLNTEAFFGQGTRLTVV.

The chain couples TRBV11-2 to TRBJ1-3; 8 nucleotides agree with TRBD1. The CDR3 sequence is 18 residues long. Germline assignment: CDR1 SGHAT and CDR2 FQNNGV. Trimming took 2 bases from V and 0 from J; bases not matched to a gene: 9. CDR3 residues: CASSLPRGTGYSGNTIYF. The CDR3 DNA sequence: TGTGCCAGCAGCTTACCCCGAGGGACAGGCTACTCTGGAAACACCATATATTTT.

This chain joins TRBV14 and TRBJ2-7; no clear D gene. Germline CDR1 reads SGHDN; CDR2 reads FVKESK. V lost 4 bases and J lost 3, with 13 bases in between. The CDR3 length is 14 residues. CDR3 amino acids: CASSLSSGFYEQYF. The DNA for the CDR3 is TGTGCCAGCAGCCTGTCTAGTGGCTTCTACGAGCAGTACTTC.

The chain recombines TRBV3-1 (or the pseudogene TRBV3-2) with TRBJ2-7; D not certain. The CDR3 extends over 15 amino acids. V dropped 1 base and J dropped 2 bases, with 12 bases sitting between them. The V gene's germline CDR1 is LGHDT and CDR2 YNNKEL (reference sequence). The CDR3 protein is CASSQGGTRTYEQYF. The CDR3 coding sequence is TGTGCCAGCAGCCAAGGAGGAACACGAACCTACGAGCAGTACTTC.

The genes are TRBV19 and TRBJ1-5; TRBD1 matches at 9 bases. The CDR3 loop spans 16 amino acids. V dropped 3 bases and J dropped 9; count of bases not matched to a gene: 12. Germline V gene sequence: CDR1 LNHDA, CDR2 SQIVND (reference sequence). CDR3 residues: CASSMTTGGPFRPQHF. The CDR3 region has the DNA TGTGCCAGTAGTATGACGACAGGGGGTCCCTTTCGGCCCCAGCATTTT.

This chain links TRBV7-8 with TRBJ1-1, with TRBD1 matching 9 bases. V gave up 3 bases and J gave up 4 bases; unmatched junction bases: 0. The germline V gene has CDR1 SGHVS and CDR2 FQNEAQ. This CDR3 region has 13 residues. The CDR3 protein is CASSLTGGTEAFF. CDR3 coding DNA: TGTGCCAGCAGCTTGACAGGGGGCACTGAAGCTTTCTTT.

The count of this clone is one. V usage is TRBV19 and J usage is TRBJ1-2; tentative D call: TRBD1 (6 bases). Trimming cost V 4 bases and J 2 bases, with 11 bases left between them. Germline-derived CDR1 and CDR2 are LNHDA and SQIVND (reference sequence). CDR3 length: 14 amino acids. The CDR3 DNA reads TGTGCCAGTAGTAGAAAACAGGGAAACTATGGCTACACCTTC. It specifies CASSRKQGNYGYTF.

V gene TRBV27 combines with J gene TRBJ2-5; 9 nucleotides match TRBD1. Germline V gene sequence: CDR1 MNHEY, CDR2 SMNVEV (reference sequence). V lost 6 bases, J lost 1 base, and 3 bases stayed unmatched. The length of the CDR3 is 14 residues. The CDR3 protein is CASRQGAGQETQYF. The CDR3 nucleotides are TGTGCCAGCAGACAGGGGGCCGGCCAAGAGACCCAGTACTTC.

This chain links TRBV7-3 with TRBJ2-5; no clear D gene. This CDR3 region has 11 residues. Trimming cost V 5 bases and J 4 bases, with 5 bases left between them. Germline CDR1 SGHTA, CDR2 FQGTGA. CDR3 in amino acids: CASSKRETQYF. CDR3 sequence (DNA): TGTGCCAGCAGCAAGCGAGAGACCCAGTACTTC.

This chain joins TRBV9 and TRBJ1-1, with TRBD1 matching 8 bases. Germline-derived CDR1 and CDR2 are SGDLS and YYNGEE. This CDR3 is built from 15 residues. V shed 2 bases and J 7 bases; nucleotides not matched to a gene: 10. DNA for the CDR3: TGTGCCAGCAGCGTCCTAGACAGGGGATTCGGTGAAGCTTTCTTT. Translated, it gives CASSVLDRGFGEAFF.

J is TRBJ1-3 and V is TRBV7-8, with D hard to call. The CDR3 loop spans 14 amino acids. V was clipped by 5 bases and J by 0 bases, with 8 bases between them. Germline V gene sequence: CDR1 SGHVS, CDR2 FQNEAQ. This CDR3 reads CASSPQISGNTIYF. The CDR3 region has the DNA TGTGCCAGCAGCCCCCAAATCTCTGGAAACACCATATATTTT.

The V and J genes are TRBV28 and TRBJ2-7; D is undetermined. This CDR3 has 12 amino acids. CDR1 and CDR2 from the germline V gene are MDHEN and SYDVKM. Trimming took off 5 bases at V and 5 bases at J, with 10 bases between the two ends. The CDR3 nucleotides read TGTGCCAGCAGTACTCTTATCGACGAGCAGTACTTC. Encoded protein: CASSTLIDEQYF.

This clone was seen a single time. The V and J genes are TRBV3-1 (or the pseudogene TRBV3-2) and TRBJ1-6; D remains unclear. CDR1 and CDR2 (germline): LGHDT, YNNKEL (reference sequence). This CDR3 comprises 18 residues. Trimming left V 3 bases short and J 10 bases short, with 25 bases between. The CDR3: CASSHAVGRHLAGSPLHF. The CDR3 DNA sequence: TGTGCCAGCAGCCACGCTGTAGGGCGTCACCTCGCAGGCTCACCCCTCCACTTT.

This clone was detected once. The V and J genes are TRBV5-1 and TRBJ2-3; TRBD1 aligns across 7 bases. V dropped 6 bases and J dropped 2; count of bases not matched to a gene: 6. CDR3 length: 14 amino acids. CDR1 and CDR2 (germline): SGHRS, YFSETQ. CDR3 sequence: CASKGTAHTDTQYF. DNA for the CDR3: TGCGCCAGCAAAGGGACAGCCCACACAGATACGCAGTATTTT. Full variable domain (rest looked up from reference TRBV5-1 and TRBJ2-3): KAGVTQTPRYLIKTRGQQVTLSCSPISGHRSVSWYQQTPGQGLQFLFEYFSETQRNKGNFPGRFSGRQFSNSRSEMNVSTLELGDSALYLCASKGTAHTDTQYFGPGTRLTVL.

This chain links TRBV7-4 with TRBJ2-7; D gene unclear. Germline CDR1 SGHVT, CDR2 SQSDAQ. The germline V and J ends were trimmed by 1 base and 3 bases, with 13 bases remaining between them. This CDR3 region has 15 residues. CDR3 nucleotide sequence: TGTGCCAGCAGCTTAGACCGCGACATATACTACGAGCAGTACTTC. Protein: CASSLDRDIYYEQYF.

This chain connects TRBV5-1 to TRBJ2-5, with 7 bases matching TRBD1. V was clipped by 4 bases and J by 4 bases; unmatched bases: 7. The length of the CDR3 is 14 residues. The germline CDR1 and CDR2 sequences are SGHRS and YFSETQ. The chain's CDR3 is CASSPDREGETQYF. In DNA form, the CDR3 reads TGCGCCAGCAGCCCTGACAGGGAAGGAGAGACCCAGTACTTC.

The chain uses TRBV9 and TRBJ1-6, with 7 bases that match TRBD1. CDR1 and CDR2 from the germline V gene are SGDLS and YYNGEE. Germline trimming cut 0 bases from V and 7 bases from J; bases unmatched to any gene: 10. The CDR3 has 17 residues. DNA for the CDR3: TGTGCCAGCAGCGTAGAGGGACAGCCTACATGGAATTCACCCCTCCACTTT. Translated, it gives CASSVEGQPTWNSPLHF. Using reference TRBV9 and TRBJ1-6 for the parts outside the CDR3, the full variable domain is DSGVTQTPKHLITATGQRVTLRCSPRSGDLSVYWYQQSLDQGLQFLIQYYNGEERAKGNILERFSAQQFPDLHSELNLSSLELGDSALYFCASSVEGQPTWNSPLHFGNGTRLTVT.